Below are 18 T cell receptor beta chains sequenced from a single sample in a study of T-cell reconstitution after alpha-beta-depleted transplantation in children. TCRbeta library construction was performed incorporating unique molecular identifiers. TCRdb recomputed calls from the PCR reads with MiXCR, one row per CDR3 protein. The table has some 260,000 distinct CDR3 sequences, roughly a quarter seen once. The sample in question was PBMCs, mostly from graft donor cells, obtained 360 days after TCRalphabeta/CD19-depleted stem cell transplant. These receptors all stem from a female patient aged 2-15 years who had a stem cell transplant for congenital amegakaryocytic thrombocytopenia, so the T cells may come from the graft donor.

CDR3 loop: CASGNVRAVGDGYTF. The CDR3 nucleotides read TGTGCCAGCGGAAACGTGAGGGCAGTCGGCGATGGCTACACCTTC. The chain combines TRBV6-5 with TRBJ1-2; D ambiguous. Trimming pared 8 bases from V and 6 bases from J, leaving 22 bases between. The germline V gene has CDR1 MNHEY and CDR2 SVGAGI. The CDR3 consists of 15 residues.

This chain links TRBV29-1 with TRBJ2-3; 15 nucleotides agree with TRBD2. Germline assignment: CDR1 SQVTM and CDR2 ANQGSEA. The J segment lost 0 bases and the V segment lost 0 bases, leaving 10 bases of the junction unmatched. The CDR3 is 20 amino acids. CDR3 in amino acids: CSVEDQGLAGGLLSTDTQYF. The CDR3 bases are TGCAGCGTTGAAGATCAAGGACTAGCGGGGGGGCTCTTAAGCACAGATACGCAGTATTTT.

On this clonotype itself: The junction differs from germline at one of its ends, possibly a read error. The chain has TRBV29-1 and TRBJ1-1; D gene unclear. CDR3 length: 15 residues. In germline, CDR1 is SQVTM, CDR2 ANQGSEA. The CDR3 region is CSVGGPGRPNAEAFF. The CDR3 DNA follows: TGCAGCGTTGGTGGTCCTGGCAGACCGAACGCTGAAGCTTTCTTT.

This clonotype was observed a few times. The CDR3 protein is CASHRGRDRPNQPQHF. The CDR3 DNA is TGTGCCAGTCACAGGGGGCGCGACCGCCCCAATCAGCCCCAGCATTTT. The chain combines TRBV6-1 with TRBJ1-5; TRBD1 matches at 9 bases. Germline CDR1 is MNHNS and CDR2 is SASEGT. V gave up 9 bases and J gave up 3 bases; unmatched junction bases: 12. The CDR3 is made up of 16 amino acids.

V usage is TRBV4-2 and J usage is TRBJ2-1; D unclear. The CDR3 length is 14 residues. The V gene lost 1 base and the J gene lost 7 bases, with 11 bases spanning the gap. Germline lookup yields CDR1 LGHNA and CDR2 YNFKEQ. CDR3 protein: CASSQVSLTNEQFF. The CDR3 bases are TGTGCCAGCAGCCAAGTCTCCCTAACTAATGAGCAGTTCTTC.

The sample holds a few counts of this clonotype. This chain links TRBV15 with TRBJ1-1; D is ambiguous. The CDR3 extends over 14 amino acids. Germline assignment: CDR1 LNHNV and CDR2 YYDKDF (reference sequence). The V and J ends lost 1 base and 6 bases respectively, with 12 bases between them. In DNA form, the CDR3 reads TGTGCCACCAGCAGAGTACCAGGTGACCCTGAAGCTTTCTTT. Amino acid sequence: CATSRVPGDPEAFF.

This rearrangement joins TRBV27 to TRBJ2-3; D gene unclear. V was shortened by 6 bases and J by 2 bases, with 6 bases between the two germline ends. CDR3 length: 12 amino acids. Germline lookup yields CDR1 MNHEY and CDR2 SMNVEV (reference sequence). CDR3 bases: TGTGCCAGCAGGGATTTCACAGATACGCAGTATTTT. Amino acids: CASRDFTDTQYF.

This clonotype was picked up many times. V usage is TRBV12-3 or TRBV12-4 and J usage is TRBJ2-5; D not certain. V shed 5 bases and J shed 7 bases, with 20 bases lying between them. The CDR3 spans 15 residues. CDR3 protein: CASSARQALRGTQYF. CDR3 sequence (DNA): TGTGCCAGCAGTGCCCGACAAGCCCTCCGCGGGACCCAGTACTTC.

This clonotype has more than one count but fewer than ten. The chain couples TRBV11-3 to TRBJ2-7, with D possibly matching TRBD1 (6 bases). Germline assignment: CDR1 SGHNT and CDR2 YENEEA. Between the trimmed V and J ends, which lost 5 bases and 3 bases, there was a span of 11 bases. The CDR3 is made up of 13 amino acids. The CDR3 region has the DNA TGTGCCAGCAGCGAGGACAGTGGCTACGAGCAGTACTTC. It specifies CASSEDSGYEQYF.

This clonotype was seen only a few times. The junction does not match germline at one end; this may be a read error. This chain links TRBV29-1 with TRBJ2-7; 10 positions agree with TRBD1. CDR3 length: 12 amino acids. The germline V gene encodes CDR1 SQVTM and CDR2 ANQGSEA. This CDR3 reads CSVEGQGDEQYF. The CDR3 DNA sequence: TGCAGCGTAGAAGGACAGGGGGACGAGCAGTACTTC.

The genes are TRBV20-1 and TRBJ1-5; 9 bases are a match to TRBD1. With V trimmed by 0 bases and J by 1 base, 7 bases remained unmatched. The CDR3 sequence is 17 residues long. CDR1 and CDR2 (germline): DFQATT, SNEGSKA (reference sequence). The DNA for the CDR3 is TGCAGTGCTAGAGATCCAATAGGACAGGGGAGCAATCAGCCCCAGCATTTT. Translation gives CSARDPIGQGSNQPQHF.

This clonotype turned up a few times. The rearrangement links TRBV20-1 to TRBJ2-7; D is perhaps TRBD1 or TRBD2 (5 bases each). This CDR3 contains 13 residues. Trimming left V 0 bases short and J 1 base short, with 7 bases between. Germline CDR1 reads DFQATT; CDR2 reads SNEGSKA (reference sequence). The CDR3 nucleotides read TGCAGTGCTAGAGATGGGGGTTCCTACGAGCAGTACTTC. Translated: CSARDGGSYEQYF.

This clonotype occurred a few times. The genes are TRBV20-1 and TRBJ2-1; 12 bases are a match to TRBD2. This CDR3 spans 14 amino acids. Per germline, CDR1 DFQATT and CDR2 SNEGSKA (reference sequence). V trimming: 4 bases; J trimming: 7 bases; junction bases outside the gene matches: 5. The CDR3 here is CSATGTSGWNEQFF. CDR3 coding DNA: TGCAGTGCTACCGGGACTAGCGGGTGGAATGAGCAGTTCTTC.

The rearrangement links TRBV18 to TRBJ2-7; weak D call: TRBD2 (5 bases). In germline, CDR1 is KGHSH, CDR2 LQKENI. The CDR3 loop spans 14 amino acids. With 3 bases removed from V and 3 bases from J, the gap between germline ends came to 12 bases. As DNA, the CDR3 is TGTGCCAGCTCACCGTCGGGGTCCCACTACGAGCAGTACTTC. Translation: CASSPSGSHYEQYF.

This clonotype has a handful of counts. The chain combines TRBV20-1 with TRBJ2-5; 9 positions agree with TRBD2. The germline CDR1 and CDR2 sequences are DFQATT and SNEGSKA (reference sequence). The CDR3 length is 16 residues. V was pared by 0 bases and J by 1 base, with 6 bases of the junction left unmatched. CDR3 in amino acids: CSARDSAGGLQETQYF. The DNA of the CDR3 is TGCAGTGCTAGAGATTCAGCGGGAGGCCTCCAAGAGACCCAGTACTTC.

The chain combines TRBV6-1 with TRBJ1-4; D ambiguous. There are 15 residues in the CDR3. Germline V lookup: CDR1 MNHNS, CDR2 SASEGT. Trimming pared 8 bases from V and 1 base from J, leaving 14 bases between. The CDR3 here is CASSRGRETNEKLFF. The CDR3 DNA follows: TGTGCCAGCTCGCGGGGTAGAGAAACTAATGAAAAACTGTTTTTT.

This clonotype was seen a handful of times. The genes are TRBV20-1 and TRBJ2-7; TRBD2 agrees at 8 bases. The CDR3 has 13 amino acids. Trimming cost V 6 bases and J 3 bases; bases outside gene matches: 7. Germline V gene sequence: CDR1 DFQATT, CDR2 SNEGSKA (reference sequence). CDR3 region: CSATPGLDYEQYF. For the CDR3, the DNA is TGCAGTGCCACTCCGGGACTAGACTACGAGCAGTACTTC.

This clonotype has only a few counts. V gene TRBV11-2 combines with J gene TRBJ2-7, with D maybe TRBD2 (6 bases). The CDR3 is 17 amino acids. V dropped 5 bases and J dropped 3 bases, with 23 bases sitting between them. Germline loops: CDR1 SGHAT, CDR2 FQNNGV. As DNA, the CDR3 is TGTGCCAGCAGCGTCGGGGTTGGAGGGCGAGGGCGCTACGAGCAGTACTTC. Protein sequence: CASSVGVGGRGRYEQYF.